This T cell receptor (beta chain) is drawn from a study of beta chain features in type 1 diabetes (dated by TCRdb to 2016 to 2019). Study-level background: Patients and healthy donors did not differ in mean age, gender distribution, total cell number or subset yield. A total of 85 million to 140 million sorted cells were examined across all samples, and a strong correlation was observed between cell number per subset and RNA yield. In the study, TCRB repertoires of sorted circulating CD4+ T cell subsets from recently diagnosed type 1 diabetes patients were compared with those of matched healthy donors. Regulatory and stem cell-like memory subsets were isolated from only 8 patients and about eight healthy donors, whereas naive and central memory subsets came from all 30 or so donors. Broad study findings and their caveats: Because cDNA rather than genomic DNA was sequenced, highly expressing activated cells could have been over-represented, although no difference in activation and CD3 levels was found between groups. PCR might favor shorter templates, but patient and control samples were amplified and corrected together, so any skew would affect both groups equally. Because small numbers of individuals were included in the HLA sub-analyses, any influence of HLA type on TCRB rearrangement was left unresolved. The naive, central memory and regulatory TCRB repertoires appeared to resemble one another more closely among patients than among healthy donors. In all four CD4+ subsets, TCRB CDR3 length was moderately but significantly shorter in type 1 diabetes patients. Patients with type 1 diabetes made fewer insertions and deleted more nucleotides at VDJ recombination sites, implying thymic rearrangement abnormalities.

About this clone: Its target antigen remains unknown. Within one base of it there is no much larger clone, and no base qualities were kept.

The CDR3 holds 13 amino acids from the cysteine to the phenylalanine. Just CDR3 DNA is preserved here, 39 bases in frame from base 1. Trimming removed 5 bases from V and 2 bases from J, leaving 8 bases between the germline ends. The germline V gene yields MDHEN for CDR1 and SYDVKM for CDR2. The entire amount of isolated RNA was reverse transcribed using the High Capacity cDNA Reverse Transcription Kit, so the sequenced TCRB transcripts were expressed ones. Deep immunoSEQ sequencing was applied to naive, central memory and regulatory T cell samples, giving an average of roughly 3.5 million total reads per sample. Sorted cells were lysed in RLT buffer and RNA was extracted with DNase-treated RNeasy Micro or Mini kits, depending on cell number. Each cell subset was processed separately to prevent cross-contamination, with patient and healthy donor samples processed together. TCRB sequences were amplified from cDNA with the immunoSEQ multiplex PCR, producing 87-bp fragments spanning the CDR3 region. Sequencing of the amplicons was done on the Illumina HiSeq platform. Turning to the authors' computational methods: PCR bias was corrected computationally using synthetic template baselines, and reads within Hamming distance 2 were collapsed, with unmergeable singletons discarded. Reads were aligned to IMGT to assign V, D and J genes, CDR3 length, and insertions or deletions at six rearrangement sites. Within each subset, clonotype counts were normalized to the number of sorted cells before true diversity and Gini coefficients were calculated with the tcR R package. Repertoire sharing was quantified using the overlap coefficient calculated on TCRB nucleotide sequences. Imported from immuneACCESS, the table was reduced by TCRdb to in-frame sequences with V and J called. These copies leave out some clones; in studies compared against another copy, an unresolved V gene accounts for under half, and the cause of the remainder is not known. V and J calls and clone size are given by that table; D and trimming were obtained from the DNA. This sample lists around 58,000 clones; over 50% were detected once. The ten largest clones represent roughly 2% of the sample.

Each donor gave one peripheral blood draw, around 100 mL on average, collected into heparinised tubes. Naive, central memory, regulatory and stem cell-like memory CD4+ T cells were sorted on a BD FACSAria II using a panel including CD45RO, CCR7, CD25, CD127, CD95 and CD27. All sorted populations exceeded 98% purity. Right away, PBMCs were isolated by Lymphoprep density gradient centrifugation and were stained directly, with no culture step. So that batch effects would be minimized, each experiment stained and sorted samples in pairs, pairing one healthy donor with one patient. Source material: Tregs from blood. The cell subset or site label here, explained by the study, means: regulatory CD4+ T cells. The rearrangement combines TRBV28 with TRBJ2-3; the D segment could be TRBD1, given 5 matching bases. The TCR comes from a woman aged 18-30 years in good health. The CDR3 is CASSPGNTDTQYF. The sequence in DNA is TGTGCCAGCAGTCCAGGGAACACAGATACGCAGTATTTT.